This T cell receptor beta chain was sequenced for a study of CD8 T cells in Susac syndrome. Whole-study results and caveats: The authors acknowledged that the study's TCR sequencing and HLA analysis involved relatively few individuals. The CD4+ T cell repertoires in Susac syndrome did not show any clonal expansion.

To note about this clonotype: Its antigen is unidentified.

The authors reverse transcribed about 0.5 to 1 ug RNA with random hexamers. An immunoSEQ multiplex PCR generated amplified TCR beta CDR3 products spanning 54 Vbeta and 13 Jbeta. TCRdb used MiXCR to reprocess the immunoSEQ multiplex PCR reads, holding one entry per CDR3 protein. Here the sample spans some 150,000 distinct CDR3 sequences, 95% being singletons. V was shortened by 0 bases and J by 1 base, with 9 bases between the two germline ends. Germline lookup yields CDR1 SGHTA and CDR2 FQGNSA. CDR3 length: 15 amino acids. V is TRBV7-2 and J is TRBJ2-5; maybe TRBD2 (6 bases). The sequence derives from a human donor with Susac syndrome. The sample was CD4+ T cells from PBMCs. The CDR3 DNA reads TGTGCCAGCAGCTTAGCCCGGGACTTCCAAGAGACCCAGTACTTC. Its translation: CASSLARDFQETQYF.